A single sample is the source of the 3 T cell receptor beta chains below, sequenced in a study of T cells in Graves' hyperthyroidism and ophthalmopathy. Amplified TCR beta CDR3 regions came from RNA transcripts. TCR CDR3 underwent first-round RT-PCR with the HTBI primer set. TCRdb fed the multiplex PCR reads into MiXCR, producing one record per CDR3 protein. The sample holds about 840,000 distinct CDR3 sequences, 38% seen once. The specimen was blood. The source is a man in his late teens or twenties with Graves' hyperthyroidism.

As concerns this clonotype: Sequence at one end of the junction differs from germline and may be a read error. This sequence joins TRBV5-1 and TRBJ1-3, with 9 bases aligning to TRBD1. The CDR3 is made up of 15 amino acids. In germline, CDR1 is SGHRS, CDR2 YFSETQ. Here the CDR3 reads CTSSSRTGAGNTIYF. CDR3 sequence (DNA): TGCACCAGCAGCTCCCGGACAGGGGCGGGAAACACCATATATTTT.

This rearrangement joins TRBV5-5 to TRBJ1-2, with a tentative D call TRBD1 (5 bases). This CDR3 comprises 14 residues. The V end lost 4 bases, the J end lost 8 bases, and 18 bases lay between the germline ends. CDR1 SGHKS and CDR2 YYEKEE come from the germline V gene (reference sequence). CDR3 nucleotide sequence: TGTGCCAGCAGCCCGGGGCCGGCCAGCGGGGGCTACACCTTC. This sequence encodes CASSPGPASGGYTF.

This clonotype was counted between two and nine times. The V gene is TRBV7-3, the J gene TRBJ2-5; TRBD2 agrees at 10 bases. The CDR3 covers 16 residues. CDR1 and CDR2 (germline): SGHTA, FQGTGA. The J segment lost 5 bases and the V segment lost 2 bases, leaving 8 bases of the junction unmatched. CDR3 DNA: TGTGCCAGCAGCTTAGGAGCGGGGGGGCCGAGGGAGACCCAGTACTTC. This translates into CASSLGAGGPRETQYF.